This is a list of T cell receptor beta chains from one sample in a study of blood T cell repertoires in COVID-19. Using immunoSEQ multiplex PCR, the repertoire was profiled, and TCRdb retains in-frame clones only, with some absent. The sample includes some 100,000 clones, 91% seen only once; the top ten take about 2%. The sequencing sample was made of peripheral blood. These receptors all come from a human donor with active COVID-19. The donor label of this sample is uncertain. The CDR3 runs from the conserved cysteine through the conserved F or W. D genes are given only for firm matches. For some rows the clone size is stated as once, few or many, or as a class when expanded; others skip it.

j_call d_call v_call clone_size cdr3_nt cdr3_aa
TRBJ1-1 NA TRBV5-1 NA TGCGCCAGCAGCTTGGCTATATCCACTGAAGCTTTCTTT CASSLAISTEAFF
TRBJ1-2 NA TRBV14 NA TGTGCCAGCAGCGCGGGGGGGGCTAACTATGGCTACACCTTC CASSAGGANYGYTF
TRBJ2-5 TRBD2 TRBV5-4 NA TGTGCCAGCAGCTTGAAGGCTAGCGGGGGGCCGGAAGAGACCCAGTACTTC CASSLKASGGPEETQYF
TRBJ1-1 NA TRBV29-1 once TGCAGCGTTGAAGATGGGCCCGGTTCCGCTGGAGCTTTCTTT CSVEDGPGSAGAFF
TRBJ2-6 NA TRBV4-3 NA TGCGCCAGCAGCCAAGACGGTTCCTCTGGGGCCAACGTCCTGACTTTC CASSQDGSSGANVLTF
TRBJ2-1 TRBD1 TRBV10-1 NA TGCGCCACCAACACGCGGACAGGTGGGGTCCTATTTGAGCAGTTCTTC CATNTRTGGVLFEQFF
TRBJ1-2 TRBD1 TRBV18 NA TGTGCCAGCTCACCACCGGGACAGGTTTCGCACCTCCCTAACTATGGCTACACCTTC CASSPPGQVSHLPNYGYTF
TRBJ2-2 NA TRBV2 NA TGTGCCAGCAGTGAGGAGATCGTGGCCATCGGGGAGCTGTTTTTT CASSEEIVAIGELFF
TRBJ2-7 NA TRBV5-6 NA TGTGCCAGCAGCCATCATGGGCAGGGTCGGTACGAGCAGTACTTC CASSHHGQGRYEQYF
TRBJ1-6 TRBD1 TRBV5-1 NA TGCGCCAGCAGCTTGCAGATTCAGGGGGATAATTCACCCCTCCACTTT CASSLQIQGDNSPLHF
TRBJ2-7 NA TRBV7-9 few TGTGCCAGCAGCTTAAGGCTAGGAGAGGAGCAGTACTTC CASSLRLGEEQYF
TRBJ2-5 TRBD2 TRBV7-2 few TGTGCCAGCAGCTCAAGCGGGGGGGCCCGCGAGACCCAGTACTTC CASSSSGGARETQYF
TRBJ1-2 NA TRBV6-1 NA TGTGCCAGCAGTGAAGGACAGGCTAATGGCTACACCTTC CASSEGQANGYTF
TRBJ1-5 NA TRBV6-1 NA TGTGCCAGCAGTGAGGATAGAGGAAGCAATCAGCCCCAGCATTTT CASSEDRGSNQPQHF
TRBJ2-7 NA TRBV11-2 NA TGTGCCAGCAGCTGGGACACGACGGCCATCTACGAGCAGTACTTC CASSWDTTAIYEQYF
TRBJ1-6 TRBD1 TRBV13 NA TGTGCCAGCAGCGAGAGGACAGGACTGTATAATTCACCCCTCCACTTT CASSERTGLYNSPLHF
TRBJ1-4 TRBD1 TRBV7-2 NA TGTGCCAGCAGCTTCCGGACCTTGGGGACAGGGGGTGAAAAACTGTTTTTT CASSFRTLGTGGEKLFF
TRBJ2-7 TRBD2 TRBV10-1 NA TGCGCCAGCAGTGACTACCCGGGGGGGAGCTCCTACGAGCAGTACTTC CASSDYPGGSSYEQYF
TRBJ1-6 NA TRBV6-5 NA TGTGCCAGCACCACCAACCCGGGGGGAAATTCACCCCTCCACTTT CASTTNPGGNSPLHF
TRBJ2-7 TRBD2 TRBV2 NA TGTGCCAGCACTGCAAGGCGGGGGGGCTCCTACGAGCAGTACTTC CASTARRGGSYEQYF
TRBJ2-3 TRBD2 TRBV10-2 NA TGCGCCAGCAGGGGCGGGGGGGGATCAGTGAGCACAGATACGCAGTATTTT CASRGGGGSVSTDTQYF
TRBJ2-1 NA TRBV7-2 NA TGTGCCAGCAGCCCACAGGGAACCCAAGGCGATGAGCAGTTCTTC CASSPQGTQGDEQFF
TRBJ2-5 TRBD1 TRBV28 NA TGTGCCAGCAGTGCACCTTACAGGGGCGGAGAGACCCAGTACTTC CASSAPYRGGETQYF
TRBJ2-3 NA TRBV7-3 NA TGTGCCAGCAGCTTAGGCACGAGGAGCACAGATACGCAGTATTTT CASSLGTRSTDTQYF
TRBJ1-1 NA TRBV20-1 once TGCAGTGCGTCCCGGGAGACTGAAGCTTTCTTT CSASRETEAFF
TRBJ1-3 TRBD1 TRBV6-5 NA TGTGCCAGCAGGGACCAGGGGGCGACGGACACCATATATTTT CASRDQGATDTIYF
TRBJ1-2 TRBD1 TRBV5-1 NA TGCGCCAGCAGCTTGGTTACAGGGGGAACTGGCTACACCTTC CASSLVTGGTGYTF
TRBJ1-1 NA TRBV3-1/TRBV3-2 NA TGTGCCAGCACCATATTAGGGGGGAACACTGAAGCTTTCTTT CASTILGGNTEAFF
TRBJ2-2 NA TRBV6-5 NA TGTGCCAGCAGTTACTCTGGGACAAGAACCGGGGAGCTGTTTTTT CASSYSGTRTGELFF
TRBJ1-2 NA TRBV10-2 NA TGCGCCAGCAGTGGGCGGACTAACTATGGCTACACCTTC CASSGRTNYGYTF
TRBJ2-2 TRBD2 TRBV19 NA TGTGCCAGTGGGACTAGCGGGGGTGGCGGGGAGCTGTTTTTT CASGTSGGGGELFF
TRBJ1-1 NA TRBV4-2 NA TGTGCCAGCAGCCAAGACAGTGAAGACACTGAAGCTTTCTTT CASSQDSEDTEAFF
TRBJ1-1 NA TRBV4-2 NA TGTGCCAGCAGCTTTGCCCCGGGTGCGACTGAAGCTTTCTTT CASSFAPGATEAFF
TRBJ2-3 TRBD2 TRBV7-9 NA TGTGCCAGCAGCTTAGCGGGCGGGGGGCTGTTGACAGATACGCAGTATTTT CASSLAGGGLLTDTQYF
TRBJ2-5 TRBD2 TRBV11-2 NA TGTGCCAGCAGCTTAGCACTAGCGGGGGGGCCGGTCAGAGAGACCCAGTACTTC CASSLALAGGPVRETQYF
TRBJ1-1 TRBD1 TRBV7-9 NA TGTGCCAGCAGCTTAGGAGGCGGACAGGGATCCCCTGAAGCTTTCTTT CASSLGGGQGSPEAFF
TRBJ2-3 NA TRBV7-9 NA TGTGCCAGCAGCTTCCGAGCAGATACGCAGTATTTT CASSFRADTQYF
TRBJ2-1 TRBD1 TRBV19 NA TGTGCCAGTACTTCACTCCGAACCAGGGGGTCGAGCTCCTACAATGAGCAGTTCTTC CASTSLRTRGSSSYNEQFF
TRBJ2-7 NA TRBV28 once TGTGCCAGCAGTTTACGAGGGGGGGCCTACGAGCAGTACTTC CASSLRGGAYEQYF
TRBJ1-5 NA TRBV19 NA TGTGCCAGTAGTCCACAGGGTCTGAAGGCCCAGCATTTT CASSPQGLKAQHF
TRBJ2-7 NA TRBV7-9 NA TGTGCCAGCAGCTCCCAGGGTGCTGATTACGAGCAGTACTTC CASSSQGADYEQYF
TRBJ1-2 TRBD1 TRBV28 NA TGTGCCAGCAGTTTCAGCACAGGGGTAGGCTATGGCTACACCTTC CASSFSTGVGYGYTF